This T cell receptor beta chain was recorded in a study of cytomegalovirus exposure and HLA in healthy donors. This clone was observed a handful of times. As yet, its antigen is unknown. Whole-study results and caveats: Donor immune exposure was known only as CMV serostatus.

With 60 Vbeta and 13 Jbeta primers, the PCR was carried out. Assay used: immunoSEQ multiplex PCR; TCRdb lists only in-frame clones, some missing. The sample has around 140,000 clones; roughly four fifths are singletons. The TCR sequence derives from a female donor in good health and CMV-seronegative. Material: PBMCs.

CDR3 sequence reads: CASSQFSGNYNEQFF. The CDR3 DNA sequence: TGTGCCAGCAGCCAATTTAGCGGGAATTACAATGAGCAGTTCTTC. V is TRBV14 and J is TRBJ2-1, with TRBD2 identical over 8 bases. The CDR3 consists of 15 residues. V lost 2 bases, J lost 4 bases, and 4 bases stayed unmatched. The germline CDR1 and CDR2 sequences are SGHDN and FVKESK.